This TCR beta chain is from a study of T cell responses to AZD1222 COVID-19 vaccine. The germline V gene has CDR1 GTSNPN and CDR2 SVGIG (reference sequence). The CDR3 spans 16 residues. The germline V and J ends were trimmed by 4 bases and 4 bases, with 17 bases remaining between them. This table comes from immunoSEQ multiplex PCR, and its TCRdb copy is limited to in-frame clones, with some not included. Among around 83,000 clones, roughly 88% were seen once, and the ten largest hold roughly 8.7%. Specimen: peripheral blood, collected on day 0 of AZD1222 vaccination. The chain carries TRBV30 and TRBJ1-6; D is undetermined. This TCR came from an adult in good health. The CDR3 DNA reads as TGTGCCTGGACCGACCTTCTCTCACTATATAATTCACCCCTCCACTTT. It yields the protein CAWTDLLSLYNSPLHF. Using reference TRBV30 and TRBJ1-6 for the parts outside the CDR3, the full variable domain is SQTIHQWPATLVQPVGSPLSLECTVEGTSNPNLYWYRQAAGRGLQLLFYSVGIGQISSEVPQNLSASRPQDRQFILSSKKLLLSDSGFYLCAWTDLLSLYNSPLHFGNGTRLTVT.